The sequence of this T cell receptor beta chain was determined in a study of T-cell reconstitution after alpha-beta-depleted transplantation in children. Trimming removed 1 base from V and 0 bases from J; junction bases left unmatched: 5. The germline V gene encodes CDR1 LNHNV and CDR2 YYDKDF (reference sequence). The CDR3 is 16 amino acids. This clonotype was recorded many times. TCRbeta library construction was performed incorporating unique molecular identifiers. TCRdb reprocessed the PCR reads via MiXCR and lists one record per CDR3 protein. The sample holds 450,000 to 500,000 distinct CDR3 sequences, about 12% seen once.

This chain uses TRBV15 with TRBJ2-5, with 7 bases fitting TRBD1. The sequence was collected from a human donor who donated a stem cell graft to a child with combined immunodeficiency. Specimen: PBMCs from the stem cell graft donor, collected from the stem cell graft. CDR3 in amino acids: CATSRVTGQYQETQYF. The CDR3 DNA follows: TGTGCCACCAGCAGAGTTACGGGACAGTACCAAGAGACCCAGTACTTC.